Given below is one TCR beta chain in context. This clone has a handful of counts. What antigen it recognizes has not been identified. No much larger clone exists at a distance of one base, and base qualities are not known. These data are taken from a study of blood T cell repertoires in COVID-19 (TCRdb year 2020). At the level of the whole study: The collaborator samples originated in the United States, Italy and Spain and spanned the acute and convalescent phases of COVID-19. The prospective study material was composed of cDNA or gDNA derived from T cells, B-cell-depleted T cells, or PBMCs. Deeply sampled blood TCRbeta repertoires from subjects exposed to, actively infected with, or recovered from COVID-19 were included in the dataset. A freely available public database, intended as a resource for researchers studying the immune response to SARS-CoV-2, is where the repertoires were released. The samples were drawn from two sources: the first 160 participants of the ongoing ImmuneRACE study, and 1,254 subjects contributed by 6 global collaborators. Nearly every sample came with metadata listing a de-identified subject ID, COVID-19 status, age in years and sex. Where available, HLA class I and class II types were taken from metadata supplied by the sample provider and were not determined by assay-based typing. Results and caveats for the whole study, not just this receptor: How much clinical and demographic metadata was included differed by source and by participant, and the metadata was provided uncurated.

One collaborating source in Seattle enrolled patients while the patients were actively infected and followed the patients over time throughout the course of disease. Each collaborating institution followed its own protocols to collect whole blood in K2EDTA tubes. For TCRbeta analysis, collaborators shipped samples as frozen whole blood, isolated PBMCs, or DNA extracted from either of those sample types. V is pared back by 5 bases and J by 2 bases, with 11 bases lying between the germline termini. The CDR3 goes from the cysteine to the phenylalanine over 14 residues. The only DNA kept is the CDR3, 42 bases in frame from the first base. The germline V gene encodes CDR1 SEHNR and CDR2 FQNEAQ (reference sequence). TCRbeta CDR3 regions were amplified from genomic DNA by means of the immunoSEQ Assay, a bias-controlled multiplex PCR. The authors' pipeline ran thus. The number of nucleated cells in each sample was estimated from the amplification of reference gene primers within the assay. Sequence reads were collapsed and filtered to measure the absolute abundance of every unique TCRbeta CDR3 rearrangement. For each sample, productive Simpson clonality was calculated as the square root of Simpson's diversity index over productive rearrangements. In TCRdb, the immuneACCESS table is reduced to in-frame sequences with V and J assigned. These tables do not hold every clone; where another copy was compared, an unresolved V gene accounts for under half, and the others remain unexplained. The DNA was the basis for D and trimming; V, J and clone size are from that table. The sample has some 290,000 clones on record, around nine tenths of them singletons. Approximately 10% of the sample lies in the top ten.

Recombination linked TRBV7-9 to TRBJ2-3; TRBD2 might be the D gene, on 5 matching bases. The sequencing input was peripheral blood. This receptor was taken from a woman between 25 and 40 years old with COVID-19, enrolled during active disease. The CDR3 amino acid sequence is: CASSTERLTDTQYF. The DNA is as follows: TGTGCCAGCAGCACCGAGCGGCTCACAGATACGCAGTATTTT.